This record covers a single TCR beta chain. Looked up from germline, CDR1 is SGHNT and CDR2 is YYREEE (reference sequence). V was trimmed by 0 bases and J by 1 base, leaving 16 bases between them. The CDR3 spans 17 residues. This record comes from a study of T cell responses to AZD1222 COVID-19 vaccine. The method was immunoSEQ multiplex PCR; TCRdb's version includes in-frame clones alone and lacks a portion of them. The data hold approximately 75,000 clones, with around 87% observed a single time. The sample consisted of peripheral blood, taken 28 days after the second AZD1222 dose. The TCR comes from an adult who received the AZD1222 COVID-19 vaccine. V and J are TRBV5-4 and TRBJ1-1; D gene ambiguous. In nucleotides, the CDR3 is TGTGCCAGCAGCTTGGGTTCAGGTAGGGAACAGAACACTGAAGCTTTCTTT. This codes for CASSLGSGREQNTEAFF.